Only a few counts were recorded for the clone carrying this TCR beta chain. Its antigen is unidentified. Germline lookup yields CDR1 SGHNT and CDR2 YYREEE (reference sequence). The CDR3 is 15 residues long. V was clipped by 4 bases and J by 2 bases; unmatched bases: 5. This record belongs to a study of T cell repertoires in cytomegalovirus infection. Study as a whole: It can be stated that public TCR beta signatures indicated CMV infection as well as a matching HLA type.

Using its own MiXCR run on the reads, TCRdb lists one record per CDR3 protein. The sample has about 360,000 distinct CDR3 sequences, roughly 20% seen once. Whole-study results and caveats: HLA-C-restricted CMV-specific TCR beta clonotypes were dominant in the ex vivo response. The cumulative frequency of public TCR beta families distinguished individuals who carried CMV together with the relevant HLA.

The V gene is TRBV5-4, the J gene TRBJ2-5, with 10 bases aligning to TRBD2. The receptor's source is a human donor in good health (CMV status not recorded). Some clones in this sample may be carry-over from other donors' samples. Sample: PBMCs. CDR3 protein: CASSKGTSEQETQYF. The CDR3, as DNA: TGTGCCAGCAGCAAAGGGACTAGCGAACAAGAGACCCAGTACTTC.